A single sample gave rise to the 2 T cell receptor beta chains below, sequenced in a study of blood T cell repertoires in COVID-19. The repertoire was sequenced with immunoSEQ multiplex PCR; TCRdb's copy has only in-frame clones and lacks some. The sample contains tens of thousands of clones, around 87% of which appear only once. Material: peripheral blood. Receptors were obtained from a human donor with active COVID-19. The donor label of this sample is uncertain.

The chain recombines TRBV7-2 with TRBJ1-5, with D tentatively TRBD1 (5 bases). V lost 2 bases and J 6 bases, leaving 8 bases between the germline ends. The CDR3 is 13 amino acids. Germline V CDR1 and CDR2: SGHTA, FQGNSA. CDR3 sequence (DNA): TGTGCCAGCAGCTTATCCGGGGGTCAGCCCCAGCATTTT. This translates into CASSLSGGQPQHF.

This rearrangement joins TRBV5-1 to TRBJ2-5; D not certain. The V and J ends lost 0 bases and 7 bases respectively, with 7 bases between them. CDR3 length: 12 amino acids. Germline V lookup: CDR1 SGHRS, CDR2 YFSETQ. The CDR3 DNA follows: TGCGCCAGCAGCTTGGACCTAGGGACCCAGTACTTC. It is translated as CASSLDLGTQYF.